Below, 7 T cell receptor beta chains from the same sample are listed, as sequenced in a study of T cells expressing NK-cell markers. TCRdb re-called the 5' RACE reads; one entry per CDR3 protein, DNA not given. The sample table sets out about 400,000 distinct CDR3 sequences. Sequenced sample: blood T cells: a sorted CD56 or NKG2C T cell subset, CD4+ or CD8+ T cells, or bulk PBMC T cells (not recorded which). Source of these receptors: a woman aged 45 to 65 in good health.

This chain joins TRBV11-2 and TRBJ2-5; the D gene TCRdb calls, TRBD1, cannot be checked with no DNA. This CDR3 is 17 amino acids long. Germline CDR1 reads SGHAT; CDR2 reads FQNNGV. CDR3 region: CASRRIPRGRRGETQYF.

The chain links TRBV6-1 to TRBJ1-5; TCRdb's D call, TRBD1, is unchecked because there is no DNA. The germline V gene has CDR1 MNHNS and CDR2 SASEGT. The CDR3 loop spans 15 amino acids. The chain's CDR3 is CASSESRGSNQPQHF.

This chain links TRBV29-1 with TRBJ1-1; the D call of TRBD1 rests on TCRdb alone, since no DNA is present to check it. The CDR3 length is 14 residues. Germline V lookup: CDR1 SQVTM, CDR2 ANQGSEA. The CDR3 sequence is CSGRGTGGNTEAFF.

The rearrangement joins TRBV18 to TRBJ1-3. The CDR3 spans 14 residues. Germline V gene sequence: CDR1 KGHSH, CDR2 LQKENI. The CDR3: CASSPRRGLDTIYF.

V gene TRBV19 combines with J gene TRBJ1-2; TCRdb designates TRBD1, a call that cannot be tested without DNA. The germline V gene encodes CDR1 LNHDA and CDR2 SQIVND (reference sequence). The CDR3 extends over 11 amino acids. The CDR3 loop reads CASQTGDGYTF.

The chain uses TRBV20-1 and TRBJ2-3; as DNA is missing, the TRBD1 call by TCRdb cannot be tested. Germline CDR1 DFQATT, CDR2 SNEGSKA (reference sequence). This CDR3 comprises 14 residues. CDR3 sequence reads: CSASLTGRADTQYF.

The V gene is TRBV29-1, the J gene TRBJ2-1. This CDR3 contains 16 residues. Germline V lookup: CDR1 SQVTM, CDR2 ANQGSEA. The CDR3 is CSVVELGGAQFNEQFF.